The 3 T cell receptor beta chains below come from one sample, sequenced in a study of T cell repertoires in aging, cancer and after chemotherapy. TCR beta rearrangements were amplified from peripheral blood genomic DNA. Rearranged V-D-J TRB sequences were amplified with a mixed TRB-A/B primer pool. A single record per CDR3 protein comes from TCRdb applying MiXCR to the multiplex PCR reads. The data show roughly 12,000 distinct CDR3 sequences, with under 35% seen just once and approximately 9% held by the top ten. The sample taken for sequencing was blood. These receptors all come from a human donor with a blood cancer.

Relative to its sample, this clonotype is medium-sized. The chain has TRBV12-3 or TRBV12-4 and TRBJ1-6; D call uncertain. CDR3 length equals 13 residues. V was pared by 3 bases and J by 8 bases, with 8 bases between. The CDR3 DNA reads TGTGCCAGCAGTTTCGGTCTGGATTCACCCCTCCACTTT. Its protein is CASSFGLDSPLHF.

Remarks on this clonotype: It may be a read error: a sequence one base away is much more abundant. The rearrangement links TRBV6-5 to TRBJ1-2; TRBD1 might be the D (6 bases). Germline-derived CDR1 and CDR2 are MNHEY and SVGAGI. The CDR3 spans 14 residues. CDR3 sequence reads: CVSSYSEGDYGYTF. CDR3 nucleotide sequence: TGTGTCAGCAGTTACTCTGAGGGGGACTATGGCTACACCTTC.

As concerns this clonotype: A read error is possible here, since a much larger clone lies one base away. V gene TRBV5-6 combines with J gene TRBJ2-7; D is unclear. CDR3 length: 14 amino acids. The V end was cut by 4 bases, the J end by 0 bases, with 11 bases between. Germline loops: CDR1 SGHDT, CDR2 YYEEEE. The CDR3 here is CASSPPGSSYEQYF. The CDR3 region has the DNA TGTGCCAGCAGCCCACCCGGTAGCTCCTACGAGCAGTACTTC.